A single sample is the source of the 2 T cell receptor beta chains below, sequenced in a study of long-term antiretroviral therapy in people with HIV. Investigators performed immunoSEQ version v3.0 at survey level. This table comes from immunoSEQ multiplex PCR, and its TCRdb copy is limited to in-frame clones, with some not included. The data contain approximately 22,000 clones, around 84% of them singletons. The sample consisted of unsorted PBMCs, taken 1.9 years after starting antiretroviral therapy. These receptors all come from a woman aged 45-65 years with HIV.

The chain recombines TRBV6-6 with TRBJ2-1; D is ambiguous. V lost 7 bases, J lost 4 bases, and 17 bases lay in between. Germline V CDR1 and CDR2: MNHNY, SVGAGI (reference sequence). The CDR3 runs 15 residues. CDR3 nucleotides: TGTGCCAGCACAGGTCTGGGGATTAAGTACAATGAGCAGTTCTTC. Translation gives CASTGLGIKYNEQFF.

V gene TRBV28 combines with J gene TRBJ1-2, with 7 bases fitting TRBD1. J lost 1 base, V lost 7 bases, and 15 bases had no gene match. The CDR3 has 17 amino acids. Per the germline V gene, CDR1 is MDHEN and CDR2 is SYDVKM. CDR3 region: CASTSGTVYNFNYGYTF. CDR3 coding DNA: TGTGCCAGCACCAGCGGGACAGTATATAATTTTAACTATGGCTACACCTTC.